These 29 T cell receptor beta chains came from one sample sequenced in a study of beta chain features in type 1 diabetes. General observations from the study: Shortening that was moderate but significant affected the TCRB CDR3s of Type 1 diabetes patients in all four CD4+ subsets.

These TCRs are of unknown antigen specificity. Expressed TCRB transcripts were sequenced after all isolated RNA was converted to cDNA. Method: immunoSEQ multiplex PCR; TCRdb's copy keeps in-frame clones and lacks some. The sample shows about 160,000 clones, 10% of them seen only once. Input material: central memory CD4+ T cells from blood. These TCRs come from a man in his thirties or forties with type 1 diabetes.

This clone came up a few times. The rearrangement links TRBV4-1 to TRBJ2-1; TRBD2 agrees at 11 bases. There are 15 residues in the CDR3. Per germline, CDR1 MGHRA and CDR2 YSYEKL. After removal of 4 bases from V and 15 bases from J, the junction contained 14 bases not matched to a gene. Here the CDR3 reads CASSPWTSGFRLGFF. The CDR3 DNA follows: TGCGCCAGCAGCCCCTGGACTAGCGGGTTCAGGTTGGGGTTCTTC.

The chain joins TRBV10-3 to TRBJ1-1, with TRBD1 matching 7 bases. After removal of 8 bases from V and 1 base from J, the junction contained 7 bases not matched to a gene. The CDR3 has 14 residues. Germline lookup yields CDR1 ENHRY and CDR2 SYGVKD. Here the CDR3 DNA reads TGTGCCATCTCTTCGGAGGGGGCGAACACTGAAGCTTTCTTT. This sequence encodes CAISSEGANTEAFF.

The chain recombines TRBV6-5 with TRBJ2-1; D perhaps matches TRBD1 (5 bases). CDR1 MNHEY and CDR2 SVGAGI come from the germline V gene. The CDR3 covers 13 residues. V was shortened by 5 bases and J by 3 bases, with 8 bases between the two germline ends. CDR3 nucleotide sequence: TGTGCCAGCAGTAAGGACAACTACAATGAGCAGTTCTTC. The encoded protein is CASSKDNYNEQFF.

The chain couples TRBV6-6 to TRBJ2-7; D is perhaps TRBD1 (5 bases). V gave up 0 bases and J gave up 6 bases, with 12 bases separating them. Germline V gene sequence: CDR1 MNHNY, CDR2 SVGAGI (reference sequence). The CDR3 has 14 residues. CDR3 loop: CASSYSAQGLEQYF. In DNA form, the CDR3 reads TGTGCCAGCAGTTACTCCGCCCAGGGCCTCGAGCAGTACTTC.

This clone showed up just a few times. This chain connects TRBV2 to TRBJ1-5, with D uncertain. Trimming cost V 6 bases and J 5 bases, with 11 bases left between them. Germline values: CDR1 SNHLY, CDR2 FYNNEI. The CDR3 is 13 amino acids. CDR3 amino acids: CASRNFRDQPQHF. Here the CDR3 DNA reads TGTGCCAGCAGAAATTTCCGGGATCAGCCCCAGCATTTT.

The chain links TRBV5-1 to TRBJ2-2, with a tentative D call TRBD2 (6 bases). CDR3 length: 15 residues. In germline, CDR1 is SGHRS, CDR2 YFSETQ. The V gene lost 5 bases and the J gene lost 5 bases, with 16 bases spanning the gap. The chain's CDR3 is CASRTTQGRTGELFF. The CDR3 coding sequence is TGCGCCAGCAGGACCACCCAAGGGAGGACCGGGGAGCTGTTTTTT.

The chain recombines TRBV28 with TRBJ2-5; 7 bases map to TRBD1. The CDR3 is made up of 15 amino acids. With V trimmed by 5 bases and J by 4 bases, 10 bases remained unmatched. Germline-derived CDR1 and CDR2 are MDHEN and SYDVKM. The DNA of the CDR3 is TGTGCCAGCAGTCTAAGACAGGGTAGAGGAGAGACCCAGTACTTC. Protein sequence: CASSLRQGRGETQYF.

The chain recombines TRBV7-3 with TRBJ2-7; 11 bases align to TRBD2. V lost 5 bases to trimming and J lost 3 bases; unmatched junction nucleotides: 9. The CDR3 loop spans 16 amino acids. CDR1 and CDR2 from the germline V gene are SGHTA and FQGTGA. CDR3 sequence reads: CASSLSGTSGSYEQYF. The CDR3 DNA sequence: TGTGCCAGCAGCCTATCCGGGACTAGCGGCAGCTACGAGCAGTACTTC.

This clone was counted a few times. The chain employs TRBV9 and TRBJ1-2; tentative D call: TRBD1 (6 bases). Trimming stripped 4 bases from V and 8 bases from J, with 12 bases between. The CDR3 is 12 amino acids. Germline V lookup: CDR1 SGDLS, CDR2 YYNGEE. The CDR3 protein is CASSPGESGYTF. CDR3 nucleotide sequence: TGTGCCAGCAGCCCAGGGGAATCAGGCTACACCTTC. Based on the CDR3 plus reference TRBV9 and TRBJ1-2, the full variable domain is DSGVTQTPKHLITATGQRVTLRCSPRSGDLSVYWYQQSLDQGLQFLIQYYNGEERAKGNILERFSAQQFPDLHSELNLSSLELGDSALYFCASSPGESGYTFGSGTRLTVV.

The chain links TRBV5-1 to TRBJ1-4, with TRBD1 matching over 8 bases. Unmatched junction bases numbered 4, after V lost 2 bases and J lost 7 bases. From germline, CDR1 is SGHRS and CDR2 YFSETQ. The CDR3 has 14 amino acids. DNA of the CDR3: TGCGCCAGCAGCTTACAGGGGGTCGGTGAAAAACTGTTTTTT. Encoded protein: CASSLQGVGEKLFF.

This chain uses TRBV7-2 with TRBJ2-6, with TRBD2 matching 7 bases. The CDR3 loop spans 17 amino acids. After removal of 2 bases from V and 0 bases from J, the junction contained 4 bases not matched to a gene. Germline lookup yields CDR1 SGHTA and CDR2 FQGNSA. The CDR3 DNA reads TGTGCCAGCAGCTTAAGCGGGACTCTCTCTGGGGCCAACGTCCTGACTTTC. Amino acids: CASSLSGTLSGANVLTF.

This clone occurred a few times. CDR3 sequence: CASSLNGVRTGELFF. Written as DNA, the CDR3 is TGCGCCAGCAGCTTGAACGGGGTGCGAACCGGGGAGCTGTTTTTT. The V and J genes are TRBV5-1 and TRBJ2-2; D might be TRBD2 (5 bases). Germline loops: CDR1 SGHRS, CDR2 YFSETQ. V lost 1 base and J 5 bases, leaving 12 bases between the germline ends. The CDR3 spans 15 residues.

V is TRBV6-4 and J is TRBJ1-2, with TRBD1 identical over 10 bases. The CDR3 length is 14 residues. V was clipped by 5 bases and J by 3 bases; unmatched bases: 3. CDR1 and CDR2 from the germline V gene are MRHNA and SNTAGT. The CDR3 sequence is CASSPDRGDYGYTF. DNA of the CDR3: TGTGCCAGCAGTCCGGACAGGGGGGACTATGGCTACACCTTC.

V usage is TRBV7-2 and J usage is TRBJ2-1, with 13 positions matching TRBD2. Germline assignment: CDR1 SGHTA and CDR2 FQGNSA. This CDR3 region has 19 residues. V lost 5 bases and J lost 0; bases outside the gene matches: 10. CDR3 sequence (DNA): TGTGCCAGCAGCGCATCCGGGACTAGCGGGGTCGGCTCCTACAATGAGCAGTTCTTC. It is translated as CASSASGTSGVGSYNEQFF.

This rearrangement joins TRBV12-5 to TRBJ2-5, with TRBD1 matching 10 bases. The germline V gene has CDR1 LGHNT and CDR2 FRNRAP. The CDR3 is 17 amino acids. Trimming at V came to 2 bases and at J to 5 bases, leaving 11 bases not matched to a gene. CDR3 protein: CASGLIFGQGGYETQYF. The CDR3 nucleotides read TGTGCTAGTGGTTTGATTTTCGGACAGGGGGGCTATGAGACCCAGTACTTC. Supplemented by reference TRBV12-5 and TRBJ2-5, the full variable domain reads DARVTQTPRHKVTEMGQEVTMRCQPILGHNTVFWYRQTMMQGLELLAYFRNRAPLDDSGMPKDRFSAEMPDATLATLKIQPSEPRDSAVYFCASGLIFGQGGYETQYFGPGTRLLVL.

The chain combines TRBV11-3 with TRBJ2-1; D uncertain. CDR1 is SGHNT and CDR2 is YENEEA in the germline V gene. V lost 5 bases and J lost 2, with 16 bases in between. This CDR3 comprises 16 residues. The chain's CDR3 is CASSLRPGPPYNEQFF. CDR3 DNA sequence: TGTGCCAGCAGCCTACGGCCGGGTCCCCCCTACAATGAGCAGTTCTTC.

This clone has more than one count but fewer than ten. This rearrangement joins TRBV28 to TRBJ1-1; the D is unclear. Germline lookup yields CDR1 MDHEN and CDR2 SYDVKM. The CDR3 is 13 amino acids. V lost 3 bases, J lost 11 bases, and 16 bases lay in between. Here the CDR3 DNA reads TGTGCCAGCAGTTTCTCCCGGGGTGAGCGGGCTTTCTTT. This gives the protein CASSFSRGERAFF.

The chain links TRBV4-2 to TRBJ2-3, with 10 positions matching TRBD2. Germline V CDR1 and CDR2: LGHNA, YNFKEQ. The CDR3 loop spans 16 amino acids. The trim removed 2 bases at V and 6 bases at J, leaving 8 bases unmatched. CDR3 in amino acids: CASSQTSGRARDTQYF. Here the CDR3 DNA reads TGTGCCAGCAGCCAAACCAGCGGGAGGGCCCGGGATACGCAGTATTTT.

This clone was observed a handful of times. The chain uses TRBV21-1 and TRBJ2-1; the table's D call of TRBD2 was not tested on the DNA. TRBV21-1 is annotated as a pseudogene. This CDR3 is 9 amino acids long. The CDR3 DNA follows: TGTGCCCGTACTAATGAGCAGTTCTTC. It translates to CARTNEQFF.

Only a few counts were recorded for this clone. The V call is TRBV11-2, the J call TRBJ2-5; possible D gene TRBD2, 5 bases. Germline CDR1 reads SGHAT; CDR2 reads FQNNGV. Trimming left V 5 bases short and J 2 bases short, with 9 bases between. There are 13 residues in the CDR3. The CDR3: CASSGGLQETQYF. DNA for the CDR3: TGTGCCAGCAGCGGCGGACTGCAAGAGACCCAGTACTTC.

This chain connects TRBV11-1 to TRBJ2-7, with a weak D call TRBD1 (6 bases). V was cut by 5 bases and J by 1 base, with 12 bases left in between. Germline values: CDR1 SGHAT, CDR2 FQDESV (reference sequence). CDR3 size: 14 residues. Here the CDR3 reads CASSPVDRSYEQYF. CDR3 in DNA: TGTGCCAGCAGCCCCGTGGACAGATCCTACGAGCAGTACTTC.

Regarding this clone: This same CDR3 is encoded by further DNA sequences in the sample. This sequence joins TRBV19 and TRBJ1-1, with D perhaps TRBD1 (6 bases). Germline CDR1 LNHDA, CDR2 SQIVND (reference sequence). V shed 2 bases and J shed 5 bases, with 9 bases lying between them. CDR3 length: 13 residues. The CDR3 coding sequence is TGTGCCAGTAGTATAAACAGGGTAACTGAAGCTTTCTTT. The encoded protein is CASSINRVTEAFF.

This clone has only a few counts. The CDR3: CASSSGLGRRDEQYF. The DNA for the CDR3 is TGTGCCAGCAGCTCGGGTCTCGGGAGGCGGGACGAGCAGTACTTC. V gene TRBV9 combines with J gene TRBJ2-7, with TRBD2 matching over 7 bases. The germline V gene has CDR1 SGDLS and CDR2 YYNGEE. The CDR3 spans 15 residues. The J segment lost 5 bases and the V segment lost 4 bases, leaving 12 bases of the junction unmatched.

This clone was seen only a few times. This chain joins TRBV15 and TRBJ1-4; TRBD1 is a possible D gene (5 bases). Trimming pared 4 bases from V and 8 bases from J, leaving 17 bases between. CDR1 is LNHNV, CDR2 YYDKDF, per germline (reference sequence). This CDR3 contains 15 residues. DNA of the CDR3: TGTGCCACCAGCACCTGGACCTCGGGGGTCGAAAAACTGTTTTTT. Translated: CATSTWTSGVEKLFF.

This chain links TRBV18 with TRBJ2-1; 9 bases match TRBD1. The CDR3 has 15 residues. Germline CDR1 reads KGHSH; CDR2 reads LQKENI. V lost 3 bases, J lost 4 bases, and 4 bases stayed unmatched. CDR3 DNA sequence: TGTGCCAGCTCACCTCGGACAGGGGAGTACAATGAGCAGTTCTTC. Translating gives CASSPRTGEYNEQFF.

The rearrangement uses TRBV6-5 and TRBJ2-5; D gene ambiguous. The ends were cut back, 2 bases at V and 5 bases at J, with 12 bases in the middle. Germline-derived CDR1 and CDR2 are MNHEY and SVGAGI. The CDR3 totals 14 residues. CDR3 region: CASSYGGGAETQYF. Here the CDR3 DNA reads TGTGCCAGCAGTTACGGCGGTGGAGCGGAGACCCAGTACTTC.

Only a few counts were recorded for this clone. J is TRBJ2-7 and V is TRBV7-8; D possibly corresponds to TRBD1 (5 bases). CDR1 and CDR2 (germline): SGHVS, FQNEAQ. Trimming removed 1 base at V and 1 base at J, with 11 bases between. The CDR3 is made up of 15 amino acids. For the CDR3, the DNA is TGTGCCAGCAGCTTAGAGGCAGGGTATTCCTACGAGCAGTACTTC. Encoded protein: CASSLEAGYSYEQYF.

The V and J genes are TRBV29-1 and TRBJ2-5, with no clear D. The V end lost 4 bases, the J end lost 4 bases, and 13 bases lay between the germline ends. The CDR3 is 13 amino acids. Germline V lookup: CDR1 SQVTM, CDR2 ANQGSEA. Here the CDR3 DNA reads TGCAGCGTTGGCGCATTTTCTATAGAGACCCAGTACTTC. Translation gives CSVGAFSIETQYF.

The rearrangement links TRBV7-2 to TRBJ2-1; D uncertain. With 2 bases removed from V and 12 bases from J, the gap between germline ends came to 14 bases. The CDR3 is 13 amino acids. CDR1 and CDR2 from the germline V gene are SGHTA and FQGNSA. The CDR3 coding sequence is TGTGCCAGCAGCTTATCCCCCGCGGCGGTGCAGTTCTTC. Translating gives CASSLSPAAVQFF.